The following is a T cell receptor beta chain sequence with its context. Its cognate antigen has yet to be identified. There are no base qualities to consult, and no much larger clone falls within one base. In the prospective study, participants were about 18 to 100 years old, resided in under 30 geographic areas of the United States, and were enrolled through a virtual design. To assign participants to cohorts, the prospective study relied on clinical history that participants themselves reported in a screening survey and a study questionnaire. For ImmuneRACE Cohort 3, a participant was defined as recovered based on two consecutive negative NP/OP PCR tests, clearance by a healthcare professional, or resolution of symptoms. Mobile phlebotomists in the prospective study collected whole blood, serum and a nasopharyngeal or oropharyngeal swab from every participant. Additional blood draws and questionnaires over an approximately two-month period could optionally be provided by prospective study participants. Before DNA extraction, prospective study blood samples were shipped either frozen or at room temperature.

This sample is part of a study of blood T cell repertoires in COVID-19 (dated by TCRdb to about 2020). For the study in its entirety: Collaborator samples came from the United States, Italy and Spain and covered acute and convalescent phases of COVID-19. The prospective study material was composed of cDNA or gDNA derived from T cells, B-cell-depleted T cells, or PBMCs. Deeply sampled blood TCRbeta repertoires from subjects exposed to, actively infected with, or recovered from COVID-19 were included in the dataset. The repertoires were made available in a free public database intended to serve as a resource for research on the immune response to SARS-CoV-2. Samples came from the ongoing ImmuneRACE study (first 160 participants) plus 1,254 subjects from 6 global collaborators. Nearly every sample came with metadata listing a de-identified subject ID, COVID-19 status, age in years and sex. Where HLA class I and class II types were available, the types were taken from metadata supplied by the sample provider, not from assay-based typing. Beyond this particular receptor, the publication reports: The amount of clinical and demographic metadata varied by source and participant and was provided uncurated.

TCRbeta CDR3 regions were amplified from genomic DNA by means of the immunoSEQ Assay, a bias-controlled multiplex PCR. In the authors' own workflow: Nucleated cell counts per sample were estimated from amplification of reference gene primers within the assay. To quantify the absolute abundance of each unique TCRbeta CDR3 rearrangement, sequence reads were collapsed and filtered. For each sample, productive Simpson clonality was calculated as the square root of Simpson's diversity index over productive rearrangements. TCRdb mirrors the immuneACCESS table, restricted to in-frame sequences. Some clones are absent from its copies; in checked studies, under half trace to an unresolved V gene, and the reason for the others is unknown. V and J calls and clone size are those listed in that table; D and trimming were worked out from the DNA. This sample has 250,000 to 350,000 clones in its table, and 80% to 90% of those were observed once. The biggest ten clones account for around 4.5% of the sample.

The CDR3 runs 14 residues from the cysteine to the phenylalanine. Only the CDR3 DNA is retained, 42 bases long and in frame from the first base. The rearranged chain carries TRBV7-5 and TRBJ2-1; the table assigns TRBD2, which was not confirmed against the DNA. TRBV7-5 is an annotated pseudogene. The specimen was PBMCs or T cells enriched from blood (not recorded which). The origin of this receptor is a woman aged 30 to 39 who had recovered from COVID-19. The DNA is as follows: TGTGCCAGAAGCATCGGACTAGCGGGAAATGAGCAGTTCTTC. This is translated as CARSIGLAGNEQFF.